The 24 T cell receptor beta chains below were found in one sample sequenced in a study of cytomegalovirus exposure and HLA in healthy donors. The study ran its PCR with 60 Vbeta and 13 Jbeta primers. Sequencing was performed with immunoSEQ multiplex PCR; in TCRdb, only in-frame clones are kept and a portion is missing. The listing records some 120,000 clones. Sample: PBMCs. The origin of the receptors is a man aged 18 to 29 in good health and CMV-seronegative.

The chain employs TRBV9 and TRBJ2-3, with D perhaps matching TRBD2 (6 bases). The CDR3 totals 13 residues. The V end was cut by 0 bases, the J end by 11 bases, with 13 bases between. CDR1 SGDLS and CDR2 YYNGEE come from the germline V gene. CDR3 sequence reads: CASSVEDFSGQYF. CDR3 sequence (DNA): TGTGCCAGCAGCGTAGAGGACTTTAGCGGGCAGTATTTT.

J is TRBJ1-3 and V is TRBV29-1, with D uncertain. V was trimmed by 3 bases and J by 4 bases, leaving 13 bases between them. CDR3 length equals 14 residues. Germline assignment: CDR1 SQVTM and CDR2 ANQGSEA. CDR3 sequence (DNA): TGCAGCGTTGAGGTCCCAATGAGAGGAAACACCATATATTTT. Translated: CSVEVPMRGNTIYF.

The CDR3 nucleotides are TGCACCAGCAGCCACCCCGCTGAAGCTTTCTTT. Translation gives CTSSHPAEAFF. The rearrangement uses TRBV1 and TRBJ1-1. TRBV1 has pseudogene status. CDR3 length equals 11 residues.

The chain carries TRBV28 and TRBJ2-1, with 7 bases aligning to TRBD2. Germline lookup yields CDR1 MDHEN and CDR2 SYDVKM. V shed 3 bases and J 9 bases; nucleotides not matched to a gene: 11. The CDR3 is made up of 15 amino acids. CDR3 bases: TGTGCCAGCAGTTTTTCTTTTCAGCGGGAACTTGAGCAGTTCTTC. The encoded protein is CASSFSFQRELEQFF.

The rearrangement uses TRBV28 and TRBJ2-7, with no clear D. Per the germline V gene, CDR1 is MDHEN and CDR2 is SYDVKM. Trimming shortened V by 6 bases and J by 3 bases, and 9 bases separated the two germline ends. CDR3 length equals 12 residues. The CDR3 region has the DNA TGTGCCAGCAGGCAGTCTGGCTACGAGCAGTACTTC. It codes for CASRQSGYEQYF.

This sequence joins TRBV2 and TRBJ1-3, with D possibly being TRBD1 (6 bases). Germline CDR1 and CDR2: SNHLY and FYNNEI. CDR3 size: 15 residues. V lost 6 bases to trimming and J lost 0 bases, with 12 bases between them. In DNA, the CDR3 is TGTGCCAGCAGGTCTACAGGGCCCTCTGGAAACACCATATATTTT. Its protein product is CASRSTGPSGNTIYF.

The genes are TRBV28 and TRBJ2-7; possibly TRBD2 for D (6 bases). V was cut by 7 bases and J by 3 bases, with 19 bases left in between. Germline-derived CDR1 and CDR2 are MDHEN and SYDVKM. The CDR3 is 15 residues long. The chain's CDR3 is CASTPGGDLNYEQYF. CDR3 coding DNA: TGTGCCAGCACCCCCGGGGGAGACCTAAACTACGAGCAGTACTTC. Supplemented by reference TRBV28 and TRBJ2-7, the full variable domain reads DVKVTQSSRYLVKRTGEKVFLECVQDMDHENMFWYRQDPGLGLRLIYFSYDVKMKEKGDIPEGYSVSREKKERFSLILESASTNQTSMYLCASTPGGDLNYEQYFGPGTRLTVT.

The chain has TRBV19 and TRBJ1-5, with no clear D. The germline V gene encodes CDR1 LNHDA and CDR2 SQIVND (reference sequence). V lost 2 bases, J lost 0 bases, and 8 bases lay in between. This CDR3 is built from 15 residues. Here the CDR3 reads CASSIRRLSNQPQHF. CDR3 coding DNA: TGTGCCAGTAGTATAAGGAGGCTTAGCAATCAGCCCCAGCATTTT.

The chain links TRBV7-9 to TRBJ2-3, with 7 nucleotides matching TRBD2. The CDR3 sequence is 14 residues long. The V gene end was trimmed by 5 bases and the J gene end by 2 bases; junction bases not matched to a gene: 4. Germline V CDR1 and CDR2: SEHNR, FQNEAQ (reference sequence). The CDR3 bases are TGTGCCAGCAGCCCCGGGACTATCACAGATACGCAGTATTTT. Its protein is CASSPGTITDTQYF.

The V gene is TRBV6-1, the J gene TRBJ1-5; D possibly corresponds to TRBD1 (5 bases). The CDR3 extends over 16 amino acids. Trimming removed 1 base from V and 3 bases from J, with 13 bases in between. The V gene's germline CDR1 is MNHNS and CDR2 SASEGT. The DNA of the CDR3 is TGTGCCAGCAGTGAAGTAGGGGCCGGCTTCAATCAGCCCCAGCATTTT. Translated: CASSEVGAGFNQPQHF.

The chain employs TRBV5-1 and TRBJ1-1; perhaps TRBD1 as D (6 bases). Germline CDR1 SGHRS, CDR2 YFSETQ. The CDR3 has 15 amino acids. Trimming removed 4 bases at V and 2 bases at J, with 15 bases between. CDR3 amino acids: CASSGYRVSNTEAFF. The CDR3 DNA is TGCGCCAGCAGCGGATACAGGGTTTCAAACACTGAAGCTTTCTTT.

This sequence joins TRBV5-1 and TRBJ2-3, with TRBD2 matching over 10 bases. CDR3 size: 15 residues. Looked up from germline, CDR1 is SGHRS and CDR2 is YFSETQ. Losses at the gene ends were 3 bases for V and 4 bases for J; bases not matched to a gene: 5. The DNA for the CDR3 is TGCGCCAGCAGCTGGCTAGCGGGAGATGCAGATACGCAGTATTTT. Translated, it gives CASSWLAGDADTQYF.

The V and J genes are TRBV19 and TRBJ1-5; D is uncertain. V lost 3 bases and J lost 2, with 5 bases in between. The CDR3 runs 13 residues. The germline V gene has CDR1 LNHDA and CDR2 SQIVND (reference sequence). CDR3 protein: CASSIERNQPQHF. The CDR3 nucleotides read TGTGCCAGTAGTATCGAGCGCAATCAGCCCCAGCATTTT.

The V call is TRBV1, the J call TRBJ2-4; TRBD1, the table's D call, lacks a check against the DNA. TRBV1 is assigned pseudogene status. This CDR3 is 17 amino acids long. The CDR3 DNA reads TGCACCAGCAGCCATCCACACCCCCGGGACATGGAAAACATTCAGTACTTC. Translated: CTSSHPHPRDMENIQYF.

The chain carries TRBV23-1 and TRBJ2-7, with D possibly matching TRBD2 (6 bases). TRBV23-1 falls under the ORF class, with uncertain function. Trimming cost V 4 bases and J 0 bases, with 16 bases left between them. The CDR3 is 16 residues long. The DNA for the CDR3 is TGCGCCAGCAGTCGACCGGTTTCGGGGGTCTCCTACGAGCAGTACTTC. It translates to CASSRPVSGVSYEQYF.

CDR3 sequence: CASSLKGQGLEQYF. CDR3 coding DNA: TGTGCCAGCAGCTTGAAGGGACAGGGCCTCGAGCAGTACTTC. The chain joins TRBV5-4 to TRBJ2-7; TRBD1 aligns across 9 bases. Looked up from germline, CDR1 is SGHNT and CDR2 is YYREEE (reference sequence). The V segment lost 1 base and the J segment 6 bases; nucleotides outside the gene matches: 5. CDR3 size: 14 residues. Full variable domain (missing parts from reference TRBV5-4 and TRBJ2-7): ETGVTQSPTHLIKTRGQQVTLRCSSQSGHNTVSWYQQALGQGPQFIFQYYREEENGRGNFPPRFSGLQFPNYSSELNVNALELDDSALYLCASSLKGQGLEQYFGPGTRLTVT.

The chain recombines TRBV14 with TRBJ1-1; D not certain. Germline CDR1 SGHDN, CDR2 FVKESK. The CDR3 consists of 13 residues. The V and J ends lost 4 bases and 6 bases respectively, with 12 bases between them. CDR3 in DNA: TGTGCCAGCAGCCCCCGTCTCTTCGCTGAAGCTTTCTTT. This sequence encodes CASSPRLFAEAFF.

The rearrangement joins TRBV19 to TRBJ2-7; TRBD2 agrees at 7 bases. The trim removed 5 bases at V and 6 bases at J, leaving 4 bases unmatched. Germline loops: CDR1 LNHDA, CDR2 SQIVND (reference sequence). The CDR3 runs to 12 residues. CDR3 DNA: TGTGCCAGTAGTTACGGCGGGAGCGAGCAGTACTTC. It translates to CASSYGGSEQYF.

The chain recombines TRBV5-6 with TRBJ2-3; 7 bases fit TRBD1. The CDR3 is 14 residues long. Trimming removed 0 bases from V and 6 bases from J; junction bases left unmatched: 4. The V gene's germline CDR1 is SGHDT and CDR2 YYEEEE. As DNA, the CDR3 is TGTGCCAGCAGCTTGGGTACAGGGGCCGATACGCAGTATTTT. It specifies CASSLGTGADTQYF.

The chain recombines TRBV19 with TRBJ2-6; D perhaps matches TRBD2 (6 bases). The CDR3 has 17 residues. Germline CDR1 and CDR2: LNHDA and SQIVND (reference sequence). V dropped 5 bases and J dropped 3 bases, with 17 bases sitting between them. The CDR3 nucleotides are TGTGCCAGTAGTCGGGCAGGGACTCTTTTTGGGGCCAACGTCCTGACTTTC. Translating gives CASSRAGTLFGANVLTF.

The V and J genes are TRBV5-4 and TRBJ1-1, with D maybe TRBD1 (5 bases). Germline assignment: CDR1 SGHNT and CDR2 YYREEE (reference sequence). With 2 bases removed from V and 7 bases from J, the gap between germline ends came to 6 bases. The length of the CDR3 is 11 residues. The CDR3 bases are TGTGCCAGCAGCTTTCAGGGTGAAGCTTTCTTT. Protein product: CASSFQGEAFF.

The gene calls are TRBV5-4 and TRBJ1-1; D perhaps matches TRBD1 (5 bases). CDR1 SGHNT and CDR2 YYREEE come from the germline V gene (reference sequence). Trimming left V 0 bases short and J 3 bases short, with 18 bases between. This CDR3 is built from 17 residues. Here the CDR3 DNA reads TGTGCCAGCAGCTTGGGAGGGACTCTCCGGGGATACACTGAAGCTTTCTTT. Protein product: CASSLGGTLRGYTEAFF.

This chain links TRBV6-1 with TRBJ2-7; D is unclear. CDR1 and CDR2 (germline): MNHNS, SASEGT. V was pared by 8 bases and J by 3 bases, with 8 bases between. The CDR3 sequence is 11 residues long. This CDR3 is CASPFGYEQYF. The CDR3 DNA sequence: TGTGCCAGCCCATTCGGCTACGAGCAGTACTTC.

This chain links TRBV9 with TRBJ2-4; 9 bases match TRBD2. Germline CDR1 SGDLS, CDR2 YYNGEE. V shed 2 bases, J shed 7 bases, and the junction held 7 bases outside the gene matches. CDR3 length: 15 residues. The CDR3: CASSVSGSGVNIQYF. CDR3 sequence (DNA): TGTGCCAGCAGCGTTAGCGGGAGCGGGGTTAACATTCAGTACTTC.